These 32 T cell receptor beta chains share one sample of origin, sequenced in a study of early T cells in non-severe SARS-CoV-2 infection. TCRdb reanalysed the 5' RACE reads using MiXCR and keeps one entry per CDR3 protein. Among 65,000 to 70,000 distinct CDR3 sequences listed, roughly 10% were seen once. Sequenced input: whole blood. These receptors came from an adult who was a healthcare worker with PCR-confirmed SARS-CoV-2 infection or an uninfected control (not recorded which).

This clonotype appeared a few times. The chain carries TRBV29-1 and TRBJ2-1; D ambiguous. Germline V gene sequence: CDR1 SQVTM, CDR2 ANQGSEA. The CDR3 covers 13 residues. V lost 1 base and J lost 7, with 11 bases in between. For the CDR3, the DNA is TGCAGCGTTGAAGTCGGACCCCGAAATGAGCAGTTCTTC. Translated, it gives CSVEVGPRNEQFF.

The table lists this clonotype with a few counts. This chain uses TRBV21-1 with TRBJ2-1; TRBD2, as called in the table, went unchecked against the DNA. TRBV21-1 is labeled a pseudogene. This CDR3 spans 15 amino acids. CDR3 sequence: CASIPRRQADNEQFF. CDR3 nucleotide sequence: TGTGCCAGCATCCCACGGCGGCAAGCGGACAATGAGCAGTTCTTC.

This clonotype was observed a handful of times. The chain couples TRBV5-1 to TRBJ2-1; TRBD2 matches at 8 bases. In germline, CDR1 is SGHRS, CDR2 YFSETQ. With 7 bases clipped from V and 7 bases from J, the junction kept 7 bases outside the gene matches. CDR3 length equals 13 residues. This CDR3 reads CASGVGLANEQFF. DNA for the CDR3: TGCGCCAGCGGGGTCGGACTAGCAAATGAGCAGTTCTTC.

This clonotype has at least ten counts. CDR3 residues: CASSPLAGGPSDEQYF. The CDR3 region has the DNA TGTGCCAGCTCACCACTAGCGGGAGGGCCAAGCGACGAGCAGTACTTC. This chain uses TRBV18 with TRBJ2-7; TRBD2 agrees at 11 bases. This CDR3 is built from 16 residues. CDR1 KGHSH and CDR2 LQKENI come from the germline V gene. J was trimmed by 5 bases and V by 1 base; bases with no gene match: 7.

This clonotype was seen ten or more times. The rearrangement links TRBV11-2 to TRBJ2-1; 9 nucleotides match TRBD2. Per germline, CDR1 SGHAT and CDR2 FQNNGV. V dropped 6 bases and J dropped 7; count of bases not matched to a gene: 16. This CDR3 contains 17 residues. CDR3 coding DNA: TGTGCCAGCAGTCCTCCCGTAGGGACTAGCAGGTATAATGAGCAGTTCTTC. Residues: CASSPPVGTSRYNEQFF.

This chain links TRBV10-2 with TRBJ1-2; 7 nucleotides line up with TRBD1. The CDR3 contains 16 residues. V trimming: 3 bases; J trimming: 2 bases; junction bases outside the gene matches: 9. Per the germline V gene, CDR1 is WSHSY and CDR2 is SAAADI. For the CDR3, the DNA is TGCGCCAGCAGTGACTTCGGACAGGTAGCGAACTATGGCTACACCTTC. This codes for CASSDFGQVANYGYTF.

The chain is built from TRBV29-1 and TRBJ2-7; no reliable D call. CDR3 size: 15 residues. From germline, CDR1 is SQVTM and CDR2 ANQGSEA. Trimming left V 1 base short and J 6 bases short, with 19 bases between. The CDR3 DNA is TGCAGCGTTGAAGTAGGGCGCAAACGCCTACGCGAGCAGTACTTC. Its translation: CSVEVGRKRLREQYF.

This clonotype was observed at least ten times. This chain connects TRBV25-1 to TRBJ2-5; D gene ambiguous. V lost 3 bases and J lost 3, with 11 bases in between. Per the germline V gene, CDR1 is MGHDK and CDR2 is SYGVNS. This CDR3 comprises 14 residues. The CDR3 loop reads CASSEKVEKETQYF. In DNA, the CDR3 is TGTGCCAGCAGTGAGAAGGTTGAGAAAGAGACCCAGTACTTC.

This clonotype was recorded many times. This sequence joins TRBV7-9 and TRBJ1-2; TRBD1 might be the D (6 bases). There are 14 residues in the CDR3. Germline assignment: CDR1 SEHNR and CDR2 FQNEAQ (reference sequence). V dropped 4 bases and J dropped 7 bases, with 16 bases sitting between them. The CDR3 DNA sequence: TGTGCCAGCAGCTCGTCCGACAGGTTTGGTGGCTACACCTTC. Its translation: CASSSSDRFGGYTF. Looking up the rest from reference TRBV7-9 and TRBJ1-2 gives the full variable domain: DTGVSQNPRHKITKRGQNVTFRCDPISEHNRLYWYRQTLGQGPEFLTYFQNEAQLEKSRLLSDRFSAERPKGSFSTLEIQRTEQGDSAMYLCASSSSDRFGGYTFGSGTRLTVV.

This sequence joins TRBV7-6 and TRBJ2-5; the match to TRBD2 covers 12 bases. The trim removed 5 bases at V and 4 bases at J, leaving 5 bases unmatched. Per germline, CDR1 SGHVS and CDR2 FNYEAQ. This CDR3 comprises 15 residues. This chain's CDR3 is CASSQGLAGIETQYF. DNA for the CDR3: TGTGCCAGCAGCCAAGGACTAGCGGGAATAGAGACCCAGTACTTC.

This clonotype was seen many times. This sequence joins TRBV18 and TRBJ2-6, with 8 bases aligning to TRBD2. The junction had 3 bases not matched to a gene; V was cut back by 9 bases and J by 2 bases. CDR3 length: 14 residues. Per the germline V gene, CDR1 is KGHSH and CDR2 is LQKENI. DNA of the CDR3: TGTGCCAGTTCGGGGGGGCCTGGGGCCAACGTCCTGACTTTC. Residues: CASSGGPGANVLTF.

The V gene is TRBV7-9, the J gene TRBJ1-1, with D perhaps TRBD1 (6 bases). CDR3 length: 13 amino acids. Germline-derived CDR1 and CDR2 are SEHNR and FQNEAQ (reference sequence). Trimming stripped 5 bases from V and 11 bases from J, with 18 bases between. The CDR3 spells CASSTEAGAVAFF. The CDR3 region has the DNA TGTGCCAGCAGCACCGAGGCGGGGGCCGTCGCTTTCTTT. The full variable domain, in which reference TRBV7-9 and TRBJ1-1 provide the parts outside the CDR3, is DTGVSQNPRHKITKRGQNVTFRCDPISEHNRLYWYRQTLGQGPEFLTYFQNEAQLEKSRLLSDRFSAERPKGSFSTLEIQRTEQGDSAMYLCASSTEAGAVAFFGQGTRLTVV.

The table lists this clonotype with a few counts. This chain joins TRBV15 and TRBJ2-2; unclear D gene. Germline V gene sequence: CDR1 LNHNV, CDR2 YYDKDF (reference sequence). CDR3 length: 16 amino acids. V was clipped by 0 bases and J by 2 bases, with 10 bases between them. The CDR3 coding sequence is TGTGCCACCAGCAGAGATTATTCAGCCAACACCGGGGAGCTGTTTTTT. Its translation is CATSRDYSANTGELFF.

This chain links TRBV4-1 with TRBJ2-7; 9 bases line up with TRBD2. Germline lookup yields CDR1 MGHRA and CDR2 YSYEKL. V lost 4 bases, J lost 0 bases, and 7 bases stayed unmatched. The CDR3 contains 16 residues. CDR3 nucleotides: TGCGCCAGCAGCCCTCGCCGGACTAGCGACTCCTACGAGCAGTACTTC. Translated: CASSPRRTSDSYEQYF.

This clonotype was observed a few times. V is TRBV7-9 and J is TRBJ1-2; D is uncertain. From germline, CDR1 is SEHNR and CDR2 FQNEAQ (reference sequence). The CDR3 loop spans 15 amino acids. V was cut by 1 base and J by 4 bases, with 13 bases left in between. The CDR3 protein is CASSLVGYSVYGYTF. DNA of the CDR3: TGTGCCAGCAGCTTAGTAGGGTATTCCGTCTATGGCTACACCTTC.

Many counts were recorded for this clonotype. The chain uses TRBV10-3 and TRBJ1-2, with 7 bases identical to TRBD1. The junction had 6 bases not matched to a gene; V was cut back by 4 bases and J by 1 base. The CDR3 sequence is 15 residues long. Germline V gives CDR1 ENHRY, CDR2 SYGVKD. CDR3 in DNA: TGTGCCATCAGTGGGGGGGACAGCCATAACTATGGCTACACCTTC. The encoded protein is CAISGGDSHNYGYTF.

This clonotype was seen a handful of times. V is TRBV7-9 and J is TRBJ2-7, with TRBD1 as a possible D gene (6 bases). CDR3 length: 12 amino acids. The germline V and J ends were trimmed by 2 bases and 7 bases, with 9 bases remaining between them. The germline V gene encodes CDR1 SEHNR and CDR2 FQNEAQ (reference sequence). CDR3 DNA: TGTGCCAGCAGCTTAAGAGACAGGGAGCAGTACTTC. It yields the protein CASSLRDREQYF.

J is TRBJ1-5 and V is TRBV7-8, with 7 bases identical to TRBD1. From germline, CDR1 is SGHVS and CDR2 FQNEAQ. The J segment lost 4 bases and the V segment lost 5 bases, leaving 11 bases of the junction unmatched. CDR3 size: 16 residues. As DNA, the CDR3 is TGTGCCAGCAGCATAGAGGGACAGAGGGGGAATCAGCCCCAGCATTTT. It codes for CASSIEGQRGNQPQHF.

In this sample, this clonotype turned up many times. The rearrangement links TRBV3-1 to TRBJ2-5; perhaps TRBD2 as D (6 bases). The CDR3 consists of 14 residues. V was pared by 6 bases and J by 4 bases, with 15 bases between. CDR1 and CDR2 (germline): LGHDT, YNNKEL (reference sequence). This CDR3 is CASSPSPGGETQYF. The CDR3, as DNA: TGTGCCAGCAGTCCATCTCCCGGGGGAGAGACCCAGTACTTC.

V and J are TRBV20-1 and TRBJ2-3; 10 bases fit TRBD2. Losses at the gene ends were 5 bases for V and 4 bases for J; bases not matched to a gene: 9. The CDR3 runs 15 residues. Germline V gene data show CDR1 as DFQATT and CDR2 as SNEGSKA (reference sequence). The DNA of the CDR3 is TGCAGTGCTCAGCGGGAGGGGGTGAGGGCAGATACGCAGTATTTT. Translating it yields CSAQREGVRADTQYF.

This clonotype was detected many times. The chain couples TRBV20-1 to TRBJ2-7; 7 bases match TRBD1. The V segment lost 0 bases and the J segment 7 bases; nucleotides outside the gene matches: 0. This CDR3 spans 11 amino acids. Germline loops: CDR1 DFQATT, CDR2 SNEGSKA (reference sequence). CDR3 in amino acids: CSAREDREQYF. CDR3 in DNA: TGCAGTGCTAGAGAGGACAGGGAGCAGTACTTC.

This clonotype has a count of ten or more. V is TRBV6-1 and J is TRBJ2-1, with unresolved D. Germline V gene sequence: CDR1 MNHNS, CDR2 SASEGT. V lost 6 bases and J 9 bases, leaving 12 bases between the germline ends. The CDR3 consists of 12 residues. CDR3 sequence (DNA): TGTGCCAGCAGAATAGGAGTCGGTGAGCAGTTCTTC. Protein sequence: CASRIGVGEQFF.

This clonotype was picked up a small number of times. V and J are TRBV5-6 and TRBJ2-3; 11 nucleotides match TRBD2. V lost 6 bases to trimming and J lost 6 bases; unmatched junction nucleotides: 9. This CDR3 is built from 15 residues. In germline, CDR1 is SGHDT, CDR2 YYEEEE. The chain's CDR3 is CASTILAGDRDTQYF. The DNA for the CDR3 is TGTGCCAGCACGATACTAGCGGGAGACCGGGATACGCAGTATTTT.

V usage is TRBV12-3 or TRBV12-4 and J usage is TRBJ2-1, with D hard to call. Trimming removed 2 bases at V and 8 bases at J, with 10 bases between. The CDR3 covers 13 residues. In nucleotides, the CDR3 is TGTGCCAGCAGTTTACCCCGTCCCTATGAGCAGTTCTTC. Translated, it gives CASSLPRPYEQFF.

The V gene is TRBV3-1, the J gene TRBJ1-2, with 8 positions matching TRBD1. The V gene's germline CDR1 is LGHDT and CDR2 YNNKEL (reference sequence). The CDR3 has 15 residues. Germline trimming cut 1 base from V and 6 bases from J; bases unmatched to any gene: 7. CDR3 nucleotide sequence: TGTGCCAGCAGCCAAGGCGCGCAGGGGGCGCATGGCTACACCTTC. This sequence encodes CASSQGAQGAHGYTF.

This clonotype turned up a few times. V usage is TRBV4-2 and J usage is TRBJ2-7; perhaps TRBD2 as D (6 bases). V dropped 3 bases and J dropped 8 bases, with 17 bases sitting between them. Germline-derived CDR1 and CDR2 are LGHNA and YNFKEQ. The CDR3 runs 14 residues. The CDR3 DNA reads as TGTGCCAGCAGCCAGTCTTACGGGGGATATAAGCAGTACTTC. Amino acid sequence: CASSQSYGGYKQYF.

The V gene is TRBV6-2 or TRBV6-3, the J gene TRBJ2-7; D may be TRBD1 (6 bases). V was pared by 5 bases and J by 3 bases, with 23 bases between. CDR1 is MNHEY, CDR2 SVGEGT, per germline. This CDR3 comprises 17 residues. The CDR3 DNA reads TGTGCCAGCAGTCATTACCCGCGCCAGGGACAACTCTACGAGCAGTACTTC. Amino acids: CASSHYPRQGQLYEQYF.

At least ten counts were recorded for this clonotype. This sequence joins TRBV20-1 and TRBJ1-5; 10 bases agree with TRBD1. CDR1 and CDR2 (germline): DFQATT, SNEGSKA (reference sequence). CDR3 length: 15 amino acids. J gave up 5 bases and V 6 bases, and 10 bases lay outside the gene matches. CDR3 residues: CSARTGTGDYQPQHF. The CDR3 bases are TGCAGTGCGAGGACCGGGACAGGGGATTATCAGCCCCAGCATTTT.

This clonotype was picked up one time. The chain recombines TRBV7-9 with TRBJ2-1, with TRBD2 matching 10 bases. CDR1 and CDR2 from the germline V gene are SEHNR and FQNEAQ (reference sequence). The CDR3 is 15 amino acids. The V and J ends lost 1 base and 7 bases, in that order; junction bases with no gene match: 4. CDR3 residues: CASSLVAGGWNEQFF. The CDR3 DNA reads TGTGCCAGCAGCTTAGTAGCGGGAGGATGGAATGAGCAGTTCTTC.

This clonotype was seen ten or more times. The V call is TRBV20-1, the J call TRBJ2-7; D uncertain. The CDR3 is 13 amino acids. The V end lost 4 bases, the J end lost 4 bases, and 14 bases lay between the germline ends. Germline V gene lookup returns CDR1 DFQATT and CDR2 SNEGSKA (reference sequence). Written as DNA, the CDR3 is TGCAGTGCTATCGGCCGTAGCCGGTACGAGCAGTACTTC. It translates to CSAIGRSRYEQYF.

This chain links TRBV12-3 or TRBV12-4 with TRBJ2-2; unclear D gene. Trimming shortened V by 0 bases and J by 4 bases, and 6 bases separated the two germline ends. CDR3 length equals 14 residues. The CDR3 coding sequence is TGTGCCAGCAGTTTAGCAGAATCCACCGGGGAGCTGTTTTTT. Translation gives CASSLAESTGELFF.

This chain joins TRBV7-9 and TRBJ2-7; D uncertain. Trimming stripped 2 bases from V and 4 bases from J, with 15 bases between. CDR3 size: 15 residues. Germline assignment: CDR1 SEHNR and CDR2 FQNEAQ (reference sequence). CDR3 region: CASSLSNGAMYEQYF. The CDR3 DNA reads as TGTGCCAGCAGCTTAAGTAACGGCGCTATGTACGAGCAGTACTTC.